These 17 T cell receptor beta chains were sequenced from one sample in a study of T-cell reconstitution after alpha-beta-depleted transplantation in children. The library targeted TCRbeta and was prepared with unique molecular identifiers. Using its own MiXCR run on the PCR reads, TCRdb lists one record per CDR3 protein. The top ten clones hold 4.5% to 6% of a sample with 490,000 or so distinct CDR3 sequences, under 15% of them seen once. This sample comprised PBMCs from the stem cell graft donor, obtained from the stem cell graft. These receptors all stem from a human donor who donated a stem cell graft to a child with combined immunodeficiency.

The rearrangement uses TRBV5-1 and TRBJ2-3; D may correspond to TRBD1 or TRBD2 (5 bases each). Germline CDR1 SGHRS, CDR2 YFSETQ. CDR3 size: 17 residues. The V and J ends lost 0 bases and 0 bases respectively, with 14 bases between them. CDR3 region: CASSLGVGEMSTDTQYF. CDR3 nucleotides: TGCGCCAGCAGCTTGGGGGTGGGGGAAATGAGCACAGATACGCAGTATTTT.

This clonotype was found many times. This rearrangement joins TRBV4-3 to TRBJ2-2; D gene ambiguous. The CDR3 runs to 15 residues. The germline V and J ends were trimmed by 0 bases and 3 bases, with 8 bases remaining between them. CDR1 is LGHNA, CDR2 YSLEER, per germline. CDR3 sequence (DNA): TGCGCCAGCAGCCAAGATCGTACACACACCGGGGAGCTGTTTTTT. Its translation: CASSQDRTHTGELFF.

This chain uses TRBV20-1 with TRBJ1-1; D unresolved. The V gene lost 2 bases and the J gene lost 1 base, with 11 bases spanning the gap. The CDR3 covers 14 residues. Looked up from germline, CDR1 is DFQATT and CDR2 is SNEGSKA (reference sequence). The chain's CDR3 is CSARRPGRNTEAFF. CDR3 DNA sequence: TGCAGTGCTAGAAGGCCGGGCCGGAACACTGAAGCTTTCTTT.

The chain employs TRBV7-2 and TRBJ1-5; D possibly corresponds to TRBD1 (6 bases). Trimming took off 4 bases at V and 3 bases at J, with 10 bases between the two ends. CDR1 and CDR2 from the germline V gene are SGHTA and FQGNSA. The CDR3 loop spans 14 amino acids. This CDR3 is CASSSWDINQPQHF. The CDR3 DNA reads as TGTGCCAGCAGCTCCTGGGACATCAATCAGCCCCAGCATTTT.

The genes are TRBV9 and TRBJ1-2; D is uncertain. Germline CDR1 reads SGDLS; CDR2 reads YYNGEE. The V and J ends lost 4 bases and 1 base respectively, with 14 bases between them. This CDR3 comprises 15 residues. Here the CDR3 DNA reads TGTGCCAGCAGCCCCGAGGGCCACTTTAACTATGGCTACACCTTC. As protein: CASSPEGHFNYGYTF.

A remark on this clonotype: This could be a read error, since a much larger clone is one nucleotide away. The missing conserved phenylalanine or tryptophan at the end of this CDR3 makes a read error likely. The chain employs TRBV28 and TRBJ2-3; no definite D call. The V end was cut by 6 bases, the J end by 7 bases, with 14 bases between. This CDR3 has 13 amino acids. Per germline, CDR1 MDHEN and CDR2 SYDVKM. CDR3 in DNA: TGTGCCAGCAGCCTAAGCCCTCCAAATACGCAGTATTCT. Translating gives CASSLSPPNTQYS.

The V gene is TRBV10-3, the J gene TRBJ2-3; no clear D. The CDR3 contains 15 residues. Trimming removed 4 bases from V and 0 bases from J, with 11 bases in between. Germline CDR1 and CDR2: ENHRY and SYGVKD. The CDR3, as DNA: TGTGCCATCAGTGGGGGTGGCAGTAGCACAGATACGCAGTATTTT. Amino acids: CAISGGGSSTDTQYF.

CDR3 residues: CASSYSVPTGHMNTEAFF. Written as DNA, the CDR3 is TGTGCCAGCAGTTACTCGGTCCCCACAGGACACATGAACACTGAAGCTTTCTTT. This chain joins TRBV6-5 and TRBJ1-1; D perhaps matches TRBD1 (5 bases). Germline values: CDR1 MNHEY, CDR2 SVGAGI. The germline V and J ends were trimmed by 0 bases and 0 bases, with 17 bases remaining between them. CDR3 length: 18 residues.

The DNA of the CDR3 is TGTGCCAGCAGAAACCCGGGGGAGGTAGATACGCAGTATTTT. It codes for CASRNPGEVDTQYF. The chain employs TRBV6-1 and TRBJ2-3, with D maybe TRBD2 (6 bases). Looked up from germline, CDR1 is MNHNS and CDR2 is SASEGT. This CDR3 is built from 14 residues. V was pared by 6 bases and J by 5 bases, with 15 bases between.

The V call is TRBV11-3, the J call TRBJ2-3; maybe TRBD2 (5 bases). The length of the CDR3 is 15 residues. Germline V lookup: CDR1 SGHNT, CDR2 YENEEA. With 6 bases removed from V and 3 bases from J, the gap between germline ends came to 16 bases. The CDR3 sequence is CASSFSTGETDTQYF. CDR3 DNA sequence: TGTGCCAGCAGTTTTTCGACCGGGGAAACAGATACGCAGTATTTT.

This clonotype was recorded a few times. The chain is built from TRBV12-3 or TRBV12-4 and TRBJ2-1; D is perhaps TRBD2 (6 bases). V gave up 5 bases and J gave up 9 bases, with 11 bases separating them. The CDR3 length is 12 residues. CDR3 DNA: TGTGCCAGCAGTACCCGGCGGGGTGAGCAGTTCTTC. Translation: CASSTRRGEQFF.

CDR3 nucleotide sequence: TGTGCCAGCAGCCAAGGGGGGACCCCCTACGAGCAGTACTTC. It is translated as CASSQGGTPYEQYF. The V call is TRBV3-1, the J call TRBJ2-7; D may be TRBD1 or TRBD2 (5 bases each). The V gene lost 1 base and the J gene lost 2 bases, with 9 bases spanning the gap. The CDR3 consists of 14 residues. CDR1 and CDR2 (germline): LGHDT, YNNKEL (reference sequence).

The sample holds a few counts of this clonotype. This chain connects TRBV19 to TRBJ2-7, with 10 bases aligning to TRBD2. J lost 2 bases, V lost 3 bases, and 10 bases had no gene match. The CDR3 has 17 residues. Germline V gene lookup returns CDR1 LNHDA and CDR2 SQIVND (reference sequence). The CDR3 nucleotides are TGTGCCAGTAGTATTCGTGGCGGACTAGCGGAGGCCTACGAGCAGTACTTC. This encodes CASSIRGGLAEAYEQYF.

This chain links TRBV11-2 with TRBJ2-7; 9 bases are a match to TRBD2. After removal of 4 bases from V and 3 bases from J, the junction contained 7 bases not matched to a gene. CDR3 length equals 15 residues. Germline assignment: CDR1 SGHAT and CDR2 FQNNGV. CDR3 DNA: TGTGCCAGCAGCTCAACCCTAGCGGGACTCTACGAGCAGTACTTC. The encoded protein is CASSSTLAGLYEQYF.

This clonotype was seen a handful of times. CDR3 sequence: CASRTSGDTYEQYF. The CDR3 nucleotides read TGTGCCAGCAGGACTAGCGGGGACACCTACGAGCAGTACTTC. The rearrangement uses TRBV12-3 or TRBV12-4 and TRBJ2-7; 11 bases line up with TRBD2. The CDR3 length is 14 residues. Trimming at V came to 6 bases and at J to 2 bases, leaving 3 bases not matched to a gene.

This chain uses TRBV7-9 with TRBJ2-7; 9 nucleotides line up with TRBD2. Trimming cost V 4 bases and J 3 bases; bases outside gene matches: 7. Germline CDR1 and CDR2: SEHNR and FQNEAQ (reference sequence). The CDR3 totals 15 residues. DNA for the CDR3: TGTGCCAGCAGCTCCAGGGGACTAGCCTACTACGAGCAGTACTTC. Translated, it gives CASSSRGLAYYEQYF.

The chain carries TRBV6-1 and TRBJ2-3, with 7 bases lining up with TRBD1. Trimming took 7 bases from V and 0 from J; bases not matched to a gene: 19. Germline CDR1 and CDR2: MNHNS and SASEGT. This CDR3 comprises 19 residues. CDR3 DNA sequence: TGTGCCAGCACATTCCTGGACAGGTGGCTCGAACGAAGCACAGATACGCAGTATTTT. Translating it yields CASTFLDRWLERSTDTQYF.